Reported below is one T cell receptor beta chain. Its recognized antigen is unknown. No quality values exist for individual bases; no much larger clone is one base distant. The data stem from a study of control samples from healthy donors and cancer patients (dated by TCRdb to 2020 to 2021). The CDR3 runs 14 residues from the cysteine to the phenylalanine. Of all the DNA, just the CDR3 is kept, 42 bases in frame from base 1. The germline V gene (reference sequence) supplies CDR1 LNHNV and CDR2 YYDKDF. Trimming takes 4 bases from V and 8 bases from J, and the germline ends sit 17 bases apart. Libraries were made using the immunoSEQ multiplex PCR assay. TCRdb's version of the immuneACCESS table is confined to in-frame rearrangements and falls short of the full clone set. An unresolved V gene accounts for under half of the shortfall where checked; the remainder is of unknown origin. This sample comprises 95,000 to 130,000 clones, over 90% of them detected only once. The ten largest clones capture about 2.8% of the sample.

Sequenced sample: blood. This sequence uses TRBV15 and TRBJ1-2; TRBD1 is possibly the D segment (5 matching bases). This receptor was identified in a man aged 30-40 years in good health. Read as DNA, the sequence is TGTGCCACCAGCAATACCGAAGGGGTTAGGGGCTACACCTTC. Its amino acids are CATSNTEGVRGYTF.